This entry is about one T cell receptor beta chain. This clonotype was observed at least ten times. Its antigen is unknown. No base quality information exists; no much larger clone differs at one position. The data originate from a study of regulatory T cells in long-lasting Graves disease (dated by TCRdb to about 2021). General notes on the study: Antithyroid drugs had been taken for less than 3 months by newly diagnosed Graves' disease patients. This study used TCR sequencing and RNA sequencing of peripheral blood to compare persistent Graves' disease patients against newly diagnosed Graves' disease patients. The study was registered as a clinical trial and conducted in China. A total of around 35 samples were covered by TCR sequencing, comprising some 13 persistent and approximately 20 newly diagnosed Graves' disease patients.

Library preparation employed multiplex PCR. The instrument was an Illumina HiSeq 4000. iRepertoire HTBI primers and Arm-PCR amplification of CDR3 regions were used to construct TCR beta libraries. PCR products were gel purified before sequencing. As for how the authors treated the data: Across samples, about 64 TRBV and around 15 TRBJ segments were identified and used for gene usage analysis of CDR3 amino acid clonotypes. Filtered high-quality paired reads were merged into contigs using COPE and FqMerger. BLAST was used to align contigs to IMGT TRBV, TRBD and TRBJ reference genes, with CDR3 defined following IMGT. Any clonotype with a frequency above 0.1% was counted as a highly expanded clone. Shannon entropy served as the measure of repertoire diversity, while the Gini coefficient captured V-J evenness. A clonotype found in more than one individual was treated as public. TCRdb trimmed the raw reads at Q25, called clones with MiXCR and kept productive beta chains. Here each entry gathers all rows of one CDR3 protein and keeps the most common genes and DNA. The V and J calls shown here were made by TCRdb, not taken from the authors' results. The sample contains 400,000 to 450,000 distinct CDR3 sequences, 15% of them found a single time. The leading ten clones occupy over 15% of the sample.

The time point label corresponds to: newly diagnosed GD, antithyroid drugs for less than 3 months. For both TCR sequencing and RNA sequencing, RNA was extracted from PBMCs in TRIzol. Graves' disease was diagnosed according to American Thyroid Association guidelines. Patients were recruited from an endocrinology department in Xi'an, China. Each patient gave about 9.1 milliliters of peripheral blood, collected in an EDTA anticoagulant tube. Ficoll Paque Plus density gradient separation was used to isolate PBMCs, and no further T cell sorting was performed. An Agilent 2100 Bioanalyzer and agarose gel were used to check RNA quality, while a NanoDrop 2000 measured RNA concentration. The paper as a whole reports these results and caveats: Patients with persistent disease shared more public clonotypes (roughly 2,900) than newly diagnosed patients did (about 970). Compared with newly diagnosed patients, persistent Graves' disease patients had lower TCR Shannon entropy and fewer highly expanded clones, which suggests clonal expansion. Sequencing and analysis were limited to the TCR beta chain. Because the primary lesion, thyroid tissue, could not be accessed, the study looked at peripheral blood alone. The authors acknowledged the small sample size as a limitation that may reduce accuracy.

Another study also made use of these data, one on T cells in Graves' hyperthyroidism and ophthalmopathy. The second paper further reports: Graves' hyperthyroidism was defined as stable when no progression to ophthalmopathy occurred over 18 months of follow-up. The hyperthyroidism patients were between 18 and 65 years old and newly diagnosed, with a disease duration of less than 2 months. The study excluded patients with uncontrolled infections, other autoimmune diseases, pregnancy or lactation. Diagnoses were based on clinical symptoms, serum thyroxine and TRAb, thyroid ultrasound and orbital computed tomography. The first round of RT-PCR for the TCR CDR3 was performed with the HTBI primer set and the Qiagen OneStep RT-PCR kit. Blood samples also contained most of the expanded thyroid clonotypes (frequency above 0.001), which suggests that blood repertoires may reflect thyroid immune responses. A model built on a 13 V-J signature distinguished ophthalmopathy from stable hyperthyroidism, reaching over 85% sensitivity and 81% to 83% specificity in cross-validation and 80%/75% in testing. In validation, the model predicted progression to ophthalmopathy a median of about 6 months before onset, with about 64% sensitivity and more than 72% specificity. To identify TCR V-J signatures that set the groups apart, the researchers used a discovery cohort of roughly 100 patients, made up of around 40 with Graves' ophthalmopathy and some 60 with stable Graves' hyperthyroidism. Whether ophthalmopathy could be predicted prospectively was tested in an independent validation cohort made up of about 18 hyperthyroidism patients plus 17 patients who later progressed to ophthalmopathy. The 100 discovery patients were randomly split 7:3 into training and test sets. In more than five Graves' hyperthyroidism patients, the study also compared T-cell repertoires from thyroid tissue with T-cell repertoires from blood. After sampling, hyperthyroidism patients received methimazole starting at 30 mg daily, and ophthalmopathy patients received high-dose intravenous methylprednisolone. Libraries were constructed in a second round of multiplex PCR, after which size selection and purification were carried out. Sequencing of the libraries was done on an Illumina HiSeq2000 using paired-end 100 bp reads. Raw data were processed with SOAPnuke, discarding reads with adapters, uncalled bases, mean Phred below 15, or no exact constant-primer or identifier match. COPE v1.2.5 was used to merge the high-quality paired reads, and each unique nucleotide sequence was defined as a clonotype. Clonotypes were aligned to IMGT TRBV, TRBD and TRBJ reference segments using MiTCR v1.1. The analysis was restricted to V-J combinations with a frequency above 0.0001, which together covered approximately 99% of the repertoires. The TCS score was defined as F50 (clonal expansion) divided by E x V (chaos), with BLOSUM62-based TCRdist calculated between CDR3 peptides within each V-J. Welch's t-statistics and random forest reduced just over 500 V-J features to roughly 13, which were used in a naive Bayes classifier (R e1071). No statistical method was used to set the sample size in advance, and investigators knew the group allocation. According to the paper, TCR Vbeta CDR3 sequencing was carried out on 135 peripheral blood samples, which came from under 50 ophthalmopathy, about 75 hyperthyroidism and roughly 17 progressor patients.

The specimen was peripheral blood mononuclear cells (PBMCs), collected at new diagnosis, from a patient treated with antithyroid drugs. This TCR came from a woman aged 25 to 39 with Graves disease. Donor details come from another sample of the same person, matched by shared clones.

The nucleotide sequence reads as follows: TGTGCCAGCAGCACCGGCCCCGAGCAGTACTTC. Its protein reads: CASSTGPEQYF. The chain links TRBV9 with TRBJ2-7, with no reliable assignment of the D segment. The germline V gene gives CDR1 as SGDLS and CDR2 as YYNGEE. At the junction V is shortened by 4 bases and J by 6 bases, with 8 bases in between. From the cysteine through the phenylalanine, the CDR3 covers 11 amino acids. Only the CDR3 part of the read is kept: 33 bases, read in frame from the first base. The full variable domain, with segments outside the CDR3 supplied by the reference TRBV9 and TRBJ2-7 proteins, appears as DSGVTQTPKHLITATGQRVTLRCSPRSGDLSVYWYQQSLDQGLQFLIQYYNGEERAKGNILERFSAQQFPDLHSELNLSSLELGDSALYFCASSTGPEQYFGPGTRLTVT.